This entry lists 3 T cell receptor beta chains sequenced from one sample in a study of regulatory T cells in long-lasting Graves disease. Time point defined: newly diagnosed GD, antithyroid drugs for less than 3 months. The TCR library was prepared using RNA isolated from PBMCs. CDR3-region Arm-PCR and iRepertoire HTBI primers produced the TCR beta libraries. TCRdb called the multiplex PCR reads again in MiXCR, with one record for every CDR3 protein. This table holds 550,000 to 600,000 distinct CDR3 sequences, about 15% found once. These data were also reused for a study on T cells in Graves' hyperthyroidism and ophthalmopathy.

Sequences were derived from peripheral blood mononuclear cells (PBMCs), sampled at new diagnosis, from a patient treated with antithyroid drugs. All receptors derive from a man in his late teens or twenties with Graves disease.

The gene calls are TRBV11-2 and TRBJ2-1; 10 bases map to TRBD2. Trimming at V came to 5 bases and at J to 7 bases, leaving 5 bases not matched to a gene. The germline gives CDR1 SGHAT, CDR2 FQNNGV. The CDR3 sequence is 14 residues long. CDR3 nucleotides: TGTGCCAGCAGCCCTAGCGGGAGTGTGAATGAGCAGTTCTTC. Its protein is CASSPSGSVNEQFF.

This clonotype has at least ten counts. The chain employs TRBV12-5 and TRBJ1-1, with unresolved D. Germline V gene sequence: CDR1 LGHNT, CDR2 FRNRAP. Trimming took 6 bases from V and 7 from J, leaving 15 bases between them. The CDR3 is 13 amino acids. Here the CDR3 reads CASGSKWGGEAFF. As DNA, the CDR3 is TGTGCTAGTGGCTCTAAATGGGGAGGTGAAGCTTTCTTT.

This clonotype was recorded at least ten times. CDR3 protein: CASSPDRGQGETQYF. The CDR3 region has the DNA TGTGCCAGCAGTCCCGACAGGGGGCAGGGGGAGACCCAGTACTTC. This chain links TRBV28 with TRBJ2-5; the match to TRBD1 covers 10 bases. Per the germline V gene, CDR1 is MDHEN and CDR2 is SYDVKM. The CDR3 loop spans 15 amino acids. With V trimmed by 5 bases and J by 5 bases, 8 bases remained unmatched.